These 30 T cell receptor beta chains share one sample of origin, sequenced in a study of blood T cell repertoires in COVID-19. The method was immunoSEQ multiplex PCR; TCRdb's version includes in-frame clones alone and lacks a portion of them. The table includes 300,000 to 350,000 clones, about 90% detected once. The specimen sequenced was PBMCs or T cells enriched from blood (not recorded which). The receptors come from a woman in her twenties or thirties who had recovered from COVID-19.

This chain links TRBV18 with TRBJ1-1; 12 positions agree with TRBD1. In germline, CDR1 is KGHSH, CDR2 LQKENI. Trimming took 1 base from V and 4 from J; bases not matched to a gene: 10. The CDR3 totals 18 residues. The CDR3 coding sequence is TGTGCCAGCTCACCACGGGACAGGGGGCAGTGGGGGAGCACTGAAGCTTTCTTT. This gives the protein CASSPRDRGQWGSTEAFF.

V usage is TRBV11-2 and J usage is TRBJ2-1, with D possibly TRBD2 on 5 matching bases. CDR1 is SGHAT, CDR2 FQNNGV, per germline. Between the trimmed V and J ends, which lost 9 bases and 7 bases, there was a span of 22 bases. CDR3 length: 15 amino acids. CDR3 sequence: CASAQPSLFVNEQFF. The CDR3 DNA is TGTGCCAGTGCCCAGCCTAGCCTCTTCGTAAATGAGCAGTTCTTC.

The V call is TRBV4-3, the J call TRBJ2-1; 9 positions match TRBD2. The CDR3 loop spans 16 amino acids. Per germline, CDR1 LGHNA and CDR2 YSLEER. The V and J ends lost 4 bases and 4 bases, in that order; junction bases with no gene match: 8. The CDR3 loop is CASSLGLADRYNEQFF. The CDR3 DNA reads TGCGCCAGCAGCCTGGGACTAGCAGACAGATACAATGAGCAGTTCTTC.

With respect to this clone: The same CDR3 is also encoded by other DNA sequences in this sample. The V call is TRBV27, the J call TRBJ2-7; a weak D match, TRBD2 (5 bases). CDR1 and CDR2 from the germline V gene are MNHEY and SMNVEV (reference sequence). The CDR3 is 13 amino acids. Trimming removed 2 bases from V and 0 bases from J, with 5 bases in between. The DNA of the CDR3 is TGTGCCAGCAGTTTAGGACTCTCCTACGAGCAGTACTTC. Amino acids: CASSLGLSYEQYF.

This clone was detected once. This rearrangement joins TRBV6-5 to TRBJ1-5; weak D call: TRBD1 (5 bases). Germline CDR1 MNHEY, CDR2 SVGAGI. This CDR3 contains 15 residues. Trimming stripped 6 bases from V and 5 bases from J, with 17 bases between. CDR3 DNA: TGTGCCAGCAGACCCTGGCGGGGGGGATATCAGCCCCAGCATTTT. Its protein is CASRPWRGGYQPQHF.

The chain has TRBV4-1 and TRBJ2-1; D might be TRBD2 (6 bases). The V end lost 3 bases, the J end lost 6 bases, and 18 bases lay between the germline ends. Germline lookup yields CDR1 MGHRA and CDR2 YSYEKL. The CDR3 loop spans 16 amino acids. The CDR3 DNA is TGCGCCAGCAGCCATCAAACCGGGAGTGGGAGCAATGAGCAGTTCTTC. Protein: CASSHQTGSGSNEQFF.

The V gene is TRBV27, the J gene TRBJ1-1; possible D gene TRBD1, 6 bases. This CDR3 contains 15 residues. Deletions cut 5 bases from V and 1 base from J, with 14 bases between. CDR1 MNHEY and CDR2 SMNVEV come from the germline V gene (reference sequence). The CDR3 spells CASSKWTETNTEAFF. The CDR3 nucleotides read TGTGCCAGCAGTAAGTGGACAGAGACGAACACTGAAGCTTTCTTT.

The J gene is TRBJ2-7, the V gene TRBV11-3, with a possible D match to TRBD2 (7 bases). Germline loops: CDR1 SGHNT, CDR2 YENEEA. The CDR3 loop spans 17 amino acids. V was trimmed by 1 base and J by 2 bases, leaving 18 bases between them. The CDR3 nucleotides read TGTGCCAGCAGCTTAGTCGGGGGGCAGTACCCCCCCTACGAGCAGTACTTC. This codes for CASSLVGGQYPPYEQYF.

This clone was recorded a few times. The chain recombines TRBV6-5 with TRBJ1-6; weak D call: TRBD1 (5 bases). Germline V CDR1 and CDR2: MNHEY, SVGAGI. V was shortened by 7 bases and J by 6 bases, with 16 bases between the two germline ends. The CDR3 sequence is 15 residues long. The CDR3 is CASTTTQGGNSPLHF. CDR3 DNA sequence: TGTGCCAGCACCACAACTCAGGGTGGTAATTCACCCCTCCACTTT.

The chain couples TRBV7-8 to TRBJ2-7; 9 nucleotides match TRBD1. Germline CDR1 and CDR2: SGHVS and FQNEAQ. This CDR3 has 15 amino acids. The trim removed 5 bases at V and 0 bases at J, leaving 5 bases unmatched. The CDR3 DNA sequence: TGTGCCAGCAGCCTCCGGGGACAGGGCTCCTACGAGCAGTACTTC. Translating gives CASSLRGQGSYEQYF.

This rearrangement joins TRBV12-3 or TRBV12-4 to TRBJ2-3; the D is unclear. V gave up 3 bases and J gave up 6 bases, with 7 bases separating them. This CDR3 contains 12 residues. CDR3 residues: CASSFREDTQYF. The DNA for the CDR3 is TGTGCCAGCAGTTTTAGAGAGGATACGCAGTATTTT.

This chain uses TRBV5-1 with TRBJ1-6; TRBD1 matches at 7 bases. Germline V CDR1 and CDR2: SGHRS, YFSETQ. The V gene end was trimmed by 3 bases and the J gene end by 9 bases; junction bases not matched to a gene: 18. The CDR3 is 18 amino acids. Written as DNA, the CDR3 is TGCGCCAGCAGCTCAGGAAGAGAAACAGGGGTACTACGTTCACCCCTCCACTTT. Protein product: CASSSGRETGVLRSPLHF.

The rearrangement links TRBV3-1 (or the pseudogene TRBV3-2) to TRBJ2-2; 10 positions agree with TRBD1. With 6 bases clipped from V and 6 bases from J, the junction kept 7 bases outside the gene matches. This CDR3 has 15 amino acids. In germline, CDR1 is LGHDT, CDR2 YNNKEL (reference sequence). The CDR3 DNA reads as TGTGCCAGCAGTCCCGGGACAGGGGAGTCCGGGGAGCTGTTTTTT. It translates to CASSPGTGESGELFF.

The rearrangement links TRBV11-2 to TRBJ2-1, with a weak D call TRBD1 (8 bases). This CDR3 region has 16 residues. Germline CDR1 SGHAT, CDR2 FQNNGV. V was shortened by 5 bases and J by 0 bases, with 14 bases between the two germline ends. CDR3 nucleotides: TGTGCCAGCAGCAGGTACAGGGGGGGCTCCTACAATGAGCAGTTCTTC. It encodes CASSRYRGGSYNEQFF.

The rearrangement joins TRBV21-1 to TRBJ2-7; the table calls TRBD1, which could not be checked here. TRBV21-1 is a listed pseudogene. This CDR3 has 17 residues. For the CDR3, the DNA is TGTGCCAGCACCCAGGGGGAAAACAACGGGGCCCCCTACGAGCAGTACTTC. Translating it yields CASTQGENNGAPYEQYF.

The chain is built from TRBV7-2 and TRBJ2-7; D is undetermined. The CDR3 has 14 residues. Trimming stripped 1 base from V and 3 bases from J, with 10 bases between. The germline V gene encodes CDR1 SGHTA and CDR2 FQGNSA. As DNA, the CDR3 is TGTGCCAGCAGCTTAGGTAATGGCCTCTACGAGCAGTACTTC. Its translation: CASSLGNGLYEQYF.

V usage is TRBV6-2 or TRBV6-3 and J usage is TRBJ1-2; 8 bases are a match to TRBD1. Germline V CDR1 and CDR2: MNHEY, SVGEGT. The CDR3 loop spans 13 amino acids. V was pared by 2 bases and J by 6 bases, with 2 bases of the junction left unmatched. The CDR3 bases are TGTGCCAGCAGTTACCAGGGGGCACATGGCTACACCTTC. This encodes CASSYQGAHGYTF.

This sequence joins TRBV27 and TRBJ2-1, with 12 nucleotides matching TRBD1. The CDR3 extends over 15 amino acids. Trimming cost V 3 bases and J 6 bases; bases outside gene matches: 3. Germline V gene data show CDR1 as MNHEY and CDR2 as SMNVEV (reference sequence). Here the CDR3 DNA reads TGTGCCAGCAGTTTCGGGACAGGGGGCTCCAATGAGCAGTTCTTC. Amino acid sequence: CASSFGTGGSNEQFF.

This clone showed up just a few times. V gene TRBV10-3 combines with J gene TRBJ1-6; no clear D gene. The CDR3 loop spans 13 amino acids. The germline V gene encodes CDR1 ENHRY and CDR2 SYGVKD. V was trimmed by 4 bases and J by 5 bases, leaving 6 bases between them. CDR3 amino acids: CAISGGDNSPLHF. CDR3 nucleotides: TGTGCCATCAGTGGGGGAGATAATTCACCCCTCCACTTT.

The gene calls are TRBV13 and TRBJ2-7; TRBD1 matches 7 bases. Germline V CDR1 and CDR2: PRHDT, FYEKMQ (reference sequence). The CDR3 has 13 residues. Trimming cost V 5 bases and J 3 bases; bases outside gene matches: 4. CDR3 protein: CASSPGQVYEQYF. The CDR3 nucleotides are TGTGCCAGCAGCCCAGGACAGGTCTACGAGCAGTACTTC. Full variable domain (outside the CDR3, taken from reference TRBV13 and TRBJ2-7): AAGVIQSPRHLIKEKRETATLKCYPIPRHDTVYWYQQGPGQDPQFLISFYEKMQSDKGSIPDRFSAQQFSDYHSELNMSSLELGDSALYFCASSPGQVYEQYFGPGTRLTVT.

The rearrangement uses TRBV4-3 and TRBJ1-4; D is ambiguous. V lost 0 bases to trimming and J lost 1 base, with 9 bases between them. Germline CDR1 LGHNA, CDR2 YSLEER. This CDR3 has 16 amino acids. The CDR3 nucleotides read TGCGCCAGCAGCCAAGATCCGGGTCAAACTAATGAAAAACTGTTTTTT. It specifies CASSQDPGQTNEKLFF.

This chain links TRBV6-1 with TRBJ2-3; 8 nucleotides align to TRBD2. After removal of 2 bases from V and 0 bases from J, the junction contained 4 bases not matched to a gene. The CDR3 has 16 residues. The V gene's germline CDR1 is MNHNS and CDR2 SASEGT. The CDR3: CASSESPSGSTDTQYF. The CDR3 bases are TGTGCCAGCAGTGAATCTCCTAGCGGGAGCACAGATACGCAGTATTTT.

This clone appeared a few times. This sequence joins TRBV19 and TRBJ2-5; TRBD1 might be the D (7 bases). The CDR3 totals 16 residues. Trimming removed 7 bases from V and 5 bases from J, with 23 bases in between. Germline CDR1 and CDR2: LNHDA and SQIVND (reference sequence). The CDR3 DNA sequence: TGTGCCAGTACCAGGGGGACTTATCCGTCGGGGGAGACCCAGTACTTC. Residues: CASTRGTYPSGETQYF. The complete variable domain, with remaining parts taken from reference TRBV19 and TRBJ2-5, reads DGGITQSPKYLFRKEGQNVTLSCEQNLNHDAMYWYRQDPGQGLRLIYYSQIVNDFQKGDIAEGYSVSREKKESFPLTVTSAQKNPTAFYLCASTRGTYPSGETQYFGPGTRLLVL.

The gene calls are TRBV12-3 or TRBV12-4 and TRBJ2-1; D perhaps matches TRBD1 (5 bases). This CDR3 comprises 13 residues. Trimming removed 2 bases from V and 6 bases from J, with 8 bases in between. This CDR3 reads CASSLSQGNEQFF. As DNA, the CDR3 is TGTGCCAGCAGTTTATCTCAGGGCAATGAGCAGTTCTTC.

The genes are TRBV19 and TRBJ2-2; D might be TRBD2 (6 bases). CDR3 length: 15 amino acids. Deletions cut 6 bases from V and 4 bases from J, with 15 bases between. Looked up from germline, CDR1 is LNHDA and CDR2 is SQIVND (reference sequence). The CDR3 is CASRSRAGLTGELFF. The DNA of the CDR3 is TGTGCCAGTAGGAGTAGGGCGGGGCTCACCGGGGAGCTGTTTTTT.

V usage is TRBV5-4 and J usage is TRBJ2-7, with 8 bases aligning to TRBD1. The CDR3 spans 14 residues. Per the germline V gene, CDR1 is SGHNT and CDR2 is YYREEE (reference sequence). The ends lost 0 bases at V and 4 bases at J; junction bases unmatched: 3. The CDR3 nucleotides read TGTGCCAGCAGCTTGGGCAGGGACAGGTACGAGCAGTACTTC. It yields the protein CASSLGRDRYEQYF.

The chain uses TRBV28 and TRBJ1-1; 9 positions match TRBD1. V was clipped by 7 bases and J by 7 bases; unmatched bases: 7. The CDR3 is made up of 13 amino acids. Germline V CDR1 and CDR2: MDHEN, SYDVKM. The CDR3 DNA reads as TGTGCCAGCACCGGACAGGGGTCGAGTGAAGCTTTCTTT. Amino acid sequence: CASTGQGSSEAFF.

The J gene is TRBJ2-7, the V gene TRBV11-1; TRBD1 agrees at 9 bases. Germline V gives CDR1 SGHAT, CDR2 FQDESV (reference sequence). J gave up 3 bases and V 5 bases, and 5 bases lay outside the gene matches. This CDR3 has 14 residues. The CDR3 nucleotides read TGTGCCAGCAGCCCAACGACAGGGGGCTACGAGCAGTACTTC. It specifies CASSPTTGGYEQYF.

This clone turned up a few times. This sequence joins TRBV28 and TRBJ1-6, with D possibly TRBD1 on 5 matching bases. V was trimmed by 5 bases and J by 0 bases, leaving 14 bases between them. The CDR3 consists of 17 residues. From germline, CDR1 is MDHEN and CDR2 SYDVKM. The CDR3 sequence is CASSGPSGASYNSPLHF. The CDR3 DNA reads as TGTGCCAGCAGTGGACCGTCTGGGGCCTCCTATAATTCACCCCTCCACTTT.

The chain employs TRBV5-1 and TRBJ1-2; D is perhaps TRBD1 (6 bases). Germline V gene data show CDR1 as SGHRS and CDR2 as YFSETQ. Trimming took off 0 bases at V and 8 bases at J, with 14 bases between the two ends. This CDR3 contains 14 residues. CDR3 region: CASSLELGARGYTF. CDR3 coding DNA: TGCGCCAGCAGCTTGGAATTGGGGGCTCGGGGCTACACCTTC.